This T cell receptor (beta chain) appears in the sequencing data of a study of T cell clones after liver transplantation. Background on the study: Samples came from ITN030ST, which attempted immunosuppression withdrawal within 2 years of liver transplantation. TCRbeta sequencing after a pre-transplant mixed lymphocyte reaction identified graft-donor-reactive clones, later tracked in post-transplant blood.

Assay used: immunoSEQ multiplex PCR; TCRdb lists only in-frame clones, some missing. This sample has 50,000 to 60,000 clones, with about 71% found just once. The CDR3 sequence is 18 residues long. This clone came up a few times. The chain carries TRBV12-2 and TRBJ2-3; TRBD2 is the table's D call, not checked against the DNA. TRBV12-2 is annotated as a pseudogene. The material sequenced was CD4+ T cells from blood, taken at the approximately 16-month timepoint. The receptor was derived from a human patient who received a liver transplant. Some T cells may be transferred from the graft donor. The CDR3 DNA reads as TGTGCAAGTCGCTTAGAGGCTAGCGGGGGCCCTAGCACAGATACGCAGTATTTT. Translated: CASRLEASGGPSTDTQYF.